The 4 T cell receptor beta chains presented below share a single source sample, sequenced in a study of OX40 agonist ivuxolimab in advanced cancers. Libraries were prepared by immunoSEQ multiplex PCR; TCRdb keeps only in-frame clonotypes and omits some of them. The data contain around 80,000 clones, 85% of them seen just once; the ten biggest clones take up 3.1%. The starting material was CD4+ or CD8+ T cells sorted from blood, obtained in a trial of the OX40 agonist ivuxolimab. All receptors derive from an adult with an advanced solid tumor such as melanoma, head and neck, liver or kidney cancer.

This clone was seen a handful of times. J is TRBJ2-3 and V is TRBV10-3, with a tentative D call TRBD1 (6 bases). The ends were cut back, 8 bases at V and 0 bases at J, with 15 bases in the middle. The CDR3 length is 15 residues. In germline, CDR1 is ENHRY, CDR2 SYGVKD. CDR3 coding DNA: TGTGCCATCTCCAACGGACAGAAAAGCACAGATACGCAGTATTTT. This gives the protein CAISNGQKSTDTQYF.

V usage is TRBV5-1 and J usage is TRBJ1-4; D is undetermined. CDR3 length equals 15 residues. Germline CDR1 SGHRS, CDR2 YFSETQ. Trimming removed 4 bases at V and 7 bases at J, with 17 bases between. The CDR3 sequence is CASSTQSGLAEKLFF. For the CDR3, the DNA is TGCGCCAGCAGCACCCAGTCCGGCTTGGCTGAAAAACTGTTTTTT.

This chain joins TRBV6-6 and TRBJ2-5; no clear D gene. Germline V gives CDR1 MNHNY, CDR2 SVGAGI (reference sequence). Trimming stripped 6 bases from V and 4 bases from J, with 12 bases between. This CDR3 region has 13 residues. Here the CDR3 DNA reads TGTGCCAGCAGCAAATTATCTCCAGAGACCCAGTACTTC. It is translated as CASSKLSPETQYF.

The genes are TRBV11-3 and TRBJ2-3; D possibly matches TRBD1 or TRBD2 (5 bases each). Germline V gene lookup returns CDR1 SGHNT and CDR2 YENEEA. V lost 0 bases, J lost 2 bases, and 6 bases lay in between. CDR3 length equals 14 residues. The CDR3 region has the DNA TGTGCCAGCAGCTTAGACGGGACCACAGATACGCAGTATTTT. Translated, it gives CASSLDGTTDTQYF.